The 23 T cell receptor beta chains below all came from one sample that was sequenced in a study of T cell repertoires in cytomegalovirus infection. TCRdb recomputed calls from the reads with MiXCR, one row per CDR3 protein. The table has fewer than 300,000 distinct CDR3 sequences, roughly 26% seen once. Material for sequencing was PBMCs. The receptors shown here come from a human donor in good health (CMV status not recorded). Some clones in this sample may be carry-over from other donors' samples.

The chain employs TRBV29-1 and TRBJ2-5, with TRBD2 identical over 8 bases. Germline V gives CDR1 SQVTM, CDR2 ANQGSEA. Trimming removed 3 bases from V and 10 bases from J; junction bases left unmatched: 4. The CDR3 loop spans 11 amino acids. CDR3 amino acids: CSVDSGEGQYF. For the CDR3, the DNA is TGCAGCGTTGATAGCGGGGAGGGCCAGTACTTC.

This clonotype has only one observation. This chain connects TRBV7-2 to TRBJ2-5, with D unclear. CDR1 is SGHTA, CDR2 FQGNSA, per germline. Trimming removed 0 bases from V and 6 bases from J, with 11 bases in between. The CDR3 is made up of 14 amino acids. CDR3 residues: CASSLAASSKTQYF. The CDR3 DNA sequence: TGTGCCAGCAGCTTAGCGGCTAGTTCCAAGACCCAGTACTTC. The complete variable domain, with remaining parts taken from reference TRBV7-2 and TRBJ2-5, reads GAGVSQSPSNKVTEKGKDVELRCDPISGHTALYWYRQSLGQGLEFLIYFQGNSAPDKSGLPSDRFSAERTGGSVSTLTIQRTQQEDSAVYLCASSLAASSKTQYFGPGTRLLVL.

The V and J genes are TRBV6-1 and TRBJ2-6, with D possibly matching TRBD1 (6 bases). This CDR3 is 15 amino acids long. Germline values: CDR1 MNHNS, CDR2 SASEGT. The V and J ends lost 10 bases and 0 bases respectively, with 13 bases between them. CDR3 region: CATRDTSSGANVLTF. The DNA of the CDR3 is TGTGCCACCCGGGACACGAGCTCTGGGGCCAACGTCCTGACTTTC.

The rearrangement joins TRBV12-3 or TRBV12-4 to TRBJ2-1, with 14 bases matching TRBD2. The CDR3 runs to 16 residues. Germline trimming cut 7 bases from V and 4 bases from J; bases unmatched to any gene: 6. The CDR3: CASILTSGRGYNEQFF. CDR3 DNA: TGTGCCAGCATCCTGACTAGCGGGAGGGGGTACAATGAGCAGTTCTTC.

The chain recombines TRBV27 with TRBJ2-7; no firm D call. The CDR3 is 13 residues long. V was cut by 5 bases and J by 1 base, with 9 bases left in between. In germline, CDR1 is MNHEY, CDR2 SMNVEV (reference sequence). The CDR3 DNA sequence: TGTGCCAGCAGTCGCTGGGTATCCTACGAGCAGTACTTC. This encodes CASSRWVSYEQYF.

Only a few counts were recorded for this clonotype. The V gene is TRBV6-5, the J gene TRBJ2-1; 10 bases are a match to TRBD1. CDR1 is MNHEY, CDR2 SVGAGI, per germline. J was trimmed by 2 bases and V by 2 bases; bases with no gene match: 3. There are 16 residues in the CDR3. For the CDR3, the DNA is TGTGCCAGCAGTTACCAGACAGGGGGCACCTACAATGAGCAGTTCTTC. Amino acids: CASSYQTGGTYNEQFF.

This clonotype came up a few times. The chain recombines TRBV6-2 or TRBV6-3 with TRBJ2-2, with 8 nucleotides matching TRBD2. The CDR3 is 17 amino acids. Germline V gene lookup returns CDR1 MNHEY and CDR2 SVGEGT. The V and J ends lost 6 bases and 3 bases, in that order; junction bases with no gene match: 12. CDR3 DNA sequence: TGTGCCAGCAGCCGGACTAGCACGAGGGGGGACACCGGGGAGCTGTTTTTT. Its translation: CASSRTSTRGDTGELFF.

V gene TRBV9 combines with J gene TRBJ1-1; TRBD1 aligns across 7 bases. This CDR3 region has 14 residues. CDR1 SGDLS and CDR2 YYNGEE come from the germline V gene. The V segment lost 9 bases and the J segment 6 bases; nucleotides outside the gene matches: 14. The CDR3 loop reads CATGHQGGSAEAFF. The CDR3 coding sequence is TGTGCCACCGGGCATCAGGGGGGAAGCGCTGAAGCTTTCTTT.

This clonotype was counted many times. The chain carries TRBV7-2 and TRBJ2-2; TRBD2 aligns across 9 bases. The germline V gene encodes CDR1 SGHTA and CDR2 FQGNSA. With V trimmed by 5 bases and J by 6 bases, 13 bases remained unmatched. The CDR3 sequence is 17 residues long. The CDR3 nucleotides read TGTGCCAGCAGCCGAAAGACGCGGGAGGGGGGCGCCGGGGAGCTGTTTTTT. Amino acids: CASSRKTREGGAGELFF.

This clonotype was picked up a small number of times. V usage is TRBV5-1 and J usage is TRBJ1-1; 8 bases match TRBD1. V lost 0 bases to trimming and J lost 0 bases; unmatched junction nucleotides: 4. The germline gives CDR1 SGHRS, CDR2 YFSETQ. The CDR3 totals 16 residues. DNA for the CDR3: TGCGCCAGCAGCTTGGGACAGGGGAAGATGAACACTGAAGCTTTCTTT. Protein sequence: CASSLGQGKMNTEAFF.

This chain uses TRBV6-2 or TRBV6-3 with TRBJ1-5; D is undetermined. Trimming took off 8 bases at V and 0 bases at J, with 14 bases between the two ends. The germline gives CDR1 MNHEY, CDR2 SVGEGT. CDR3 length: 15 amino acids. This CDR3 reads CASLSIQDSNQPQHF. The CDR3 DNA follows: TGTGCCAGCCTTTCTATTCAGGATAGCAATCAGCCCCAGCATTTT.

This chain connects TRBV5-4 to TRBJ2-5; 9 bases map to TRBD1. Germline V gene lookup returns CDR1 SGHNT and CDR2 YYREEE (reference sequence). This CDR3 is built from 15 residues. The ends lost 4 bases at V and 2 bases at J; junction bases unmatched: 6. CDR3 region: CASSRGTGSQETQYF. In nucleotides, the CDR3 is TGTGCCAGCAGCAGAGGGACAGGGAGTCAAGAGACCCAGTACTTC.

The CDR3 bases are TGTGCCAGCAGAGAGGGGACAATCCAGCATTTT. It codes for CASREGTIQHF. The chain couples TRBV7-2 to TRBJ1-5; weak D call: TRBD1 (6 bases). Deletions cut 6 bases from V and 12 bases from J, with 12 bases between. The CDR3 has 11 residues. In germline, CDR1 is SGHTA, CDR2 FQGNSA.

The rearrangement joins TRBV5-1 to TRBJ1-1; 12 positions agree with TRBD1. Losses at the gene ends were 2 bases for V and 1 base for J; bases not matched to a gene: 9. There are 18 residues in the CDR3. CDR1 is SGHRS and CDR2 is YFSETQ in the germline V gene. CDR3 sequence (DNA): TGCGCCAGCAGCTTTAATCCGGGACAGGGGGCTCAGAACACTGAAGCTTTCTTT. Translated: CASSFNPGQGAQNTEAFF.

This clonotype was recorded a few times. The rearrangement uses TRBV7-2 and TRBJ2-7; D ambiguous. CDR3 length equals 12 residues. V was pared by 4 bases and J by 2 bases, with 6 bases between. CDR1 SGHTA and CDR2 FQGNSA come from the germline V gene. CDR3 sequence: CASSSQAYEQYF. CDR3 in DNA: TGTGCCAGCAGCTCCCAAGCCTACGAGCAGTACTTC.

This clonotype was seen a handful of times. This chain joins TRBV7-2 and TRBJ2-5, with 8 bases matching TRBD2. Germline V gene sequence: CDR1 SGHTA, CDR2 FQGNSA. This CDR3 region has 15 residues. V lost 7 bases and J lost 4; bases outside the gene matches: 11. CDR3 protein: CASTLPAGGAETQYF. CDR3 DNA: TGTGCCAGCACCTTGCCGGCGGGGGGCGCAGAGACCCAGTACTTC. The whole variable domain, remainder taken from reference TRBV7-2 and TRBJ2-5, is GAGVSQSPSNKVTEKGKDVELRCDPISGHTALYWYRQSLGQGLEFLIYFQGNSAPDKSGLPSDRFSAERTGGSVSTLTIQRTQQEDSAVYLCASTLPAGGAETQYFGPGTRLLVL.

The table lists this clonotype with many counts. The chain joins TRBV7-2 to TRBJ2-7, with 8 nucleotides matching TRBD2. The CDR3 has 15 residues. Germline CDR1 is SGHTA and CDR2 is FQGNSA. Trimming cost V 5 bases and J 7 bases; bases outside gene matches: 13. This CDR3 is CASSPMAAGVQEQYF. In DNA form, the CDR3 reads TGTGCCAGCAGCCCGATGGCAGCGGGAGTCCAAGAGCAGTACTTC.

This clonotype was picked up many times. V usage is TRBV7-2 and J usage is TRBJ2-7, with 8 bases lining up with TRBD1. CDR1 and CDR2 from the germline V gene are SGHTA and FQGNSA. With 5 bases clipped from V and 6 bases from J, the junction kept 3 bases outside the gene matches. CDR3 length: 12 amino acids. The CDR3 bases are TGTGCCAGCAGCCCCGGGACAGGCGAGCAGTACTTC. This codes for CASSPGTGEQYF.

This clonotype occurred a few times. V gene TRBV27 combines with J gene TRBJ2-3; no definite D call. The ends were cut back, 8 bases at V and 6 bases at J, with 15 bases in the middle. This CDR3 comprises 13 residues. Germline assignment: CDR1 MNHEY and CDR2 SMNVEV (reference sequence). Here the CDR3 reads CASSSLNPDTQYF. CDR3 bases: TGTGCCAGCTCGTCTCTGAATCCGGATACGCAGTATTTT.

The chain links TRBV25-1 to TRBJ1-2; possibly TRBD1 for D (5 bases). Germline CDR1 is MGHDK and CDR2 is SYGVNS. Deletions cut 3 bases from V and 5 bases from J, with 13 bases between. CDR3 length equals 14 residues. In DNA form, the CDR3 reads TGTGCCAGCAGTGAGAGAGGGACTGTGTATGGCTACACCTTC. Its translation is CASSERGTVYGYTF.

This clonotype was observed many times. V usage is TRBV7-2 and J usage is TRBJ2-1; no clear D gene. The CDR3 totals 14 residues. The germline CDR1 and CDR2 sequences are SGHTA and FQGNSA. V was pared by 1 base and J by 9 bases, with 13 bases between. This CDR3 is CASSLVGLGSEQFF. In DNA, the CDR3 is TGTGCCAGCAGCTTAGTCGGTCTCGGAAGTGAGCAGTTCTTC.

This clonotype has just a few counts. The rearrangement joins TRBV7-9 to TRBJ2-7; no clear D. Trimming stripped 1 base from V and 1 base from J, with 5 bases between. The length of the CDR3 is 13 residues. CDR1 is SEHNR and CDR2 is FQNEAQ in the germline V gene (reference sequence). CDR3 residues: CASSLEESYEQYF. The CDR3, as DNA: TGTGCCAGCAGCTTAGAGGAATCCTACGAGCAGTACTTC.

This clonotype was counted only a few times. CDR3 sequence (DNA): TGCAGTGCTAGTAGTGGGACAGAGACCCAGTACTTC. Its protein is CSASSGTETQYF. V and J are TRBV20-1 and TRBJ2-5; perhaps D is TRBD1 or TRBD2 (5 bases each). The germline CDR1 and CDR2 sequences are DFQATT and SNEGSKA (reference sequence). The CDR3 has 12 amino acids. V dropped 3 bases and J dropped 4 bases, with 9 bases sitting between them.